The source of this T cell receptor beta chain is a study of T cell responses to AZD1222 COVID-19 vaccine. Germline V lookup: CDR1 LGHNA, CDR2 YNFKEQ. This CDR3 is built from 15 residues. Trimming took 5 bases from V and 4 from J; bases not matched to a gene: 5. The study's findings and limits: Among those given AZD1222, only five or six were seropositive at baseline.

With respect to this clone: Its antigen is as yet unknown.

Some clones are missing from TCRdb's copy, which holds only in-frame ones; the method was immunoSEQ multiplex PCR. The sample contains about 160,000 clones, roughly nine tenths of which appear only once. The input for sequencing was peripheral blood, taken 28 days after the second AZD1222 dose. The source of this sequence is an adult who received the AZD1222 COVID-19 vaccine. The genes are TRBV4-2 and TRBJ1-5; 10 bases fit TRBD1. The CDR3 sequence: CASSGGTGVNQPQHF. The CDR3 DNA is TGTGCCAGCAGCGGAGGGACAGGGGTTAATCAGCCCCAGCATTTT.